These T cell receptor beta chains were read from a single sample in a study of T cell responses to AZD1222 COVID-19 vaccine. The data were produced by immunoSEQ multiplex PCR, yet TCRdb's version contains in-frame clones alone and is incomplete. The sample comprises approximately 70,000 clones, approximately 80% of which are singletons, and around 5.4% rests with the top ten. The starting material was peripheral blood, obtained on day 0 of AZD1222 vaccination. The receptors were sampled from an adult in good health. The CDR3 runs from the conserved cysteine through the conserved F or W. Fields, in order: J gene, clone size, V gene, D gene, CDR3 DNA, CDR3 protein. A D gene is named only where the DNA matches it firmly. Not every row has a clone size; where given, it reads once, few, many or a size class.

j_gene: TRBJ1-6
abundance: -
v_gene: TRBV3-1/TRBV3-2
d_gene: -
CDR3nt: TGTGCCAGCAGCCAAGATCATCAGTTTAATTCACCCCTCCACTTT
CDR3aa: CASSQDHQFNSPLHF

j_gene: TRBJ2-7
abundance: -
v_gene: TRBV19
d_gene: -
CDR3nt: TGTGCCAGTAGTATTCCCAGCAGCTACGAGCAGTACTTC
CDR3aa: CASSIPSSYEQYF

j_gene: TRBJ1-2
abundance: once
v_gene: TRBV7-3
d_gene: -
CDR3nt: TGTGCCAGCAGCCAAAACCCCAACTATGGCTACACCTTC
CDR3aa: CASSQNPNYGYTF

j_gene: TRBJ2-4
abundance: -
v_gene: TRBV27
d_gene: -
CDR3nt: TGTGCCAGCAGTTCCGGGGGGCTCCTAGCCAAAAACATTCAGTACTTC
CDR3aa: CASSSGGLLAKNIQYF

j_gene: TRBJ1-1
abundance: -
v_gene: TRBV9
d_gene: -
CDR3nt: TGTGCCAGCAGCCTGGGGGGAGGCACTGAAGCTTTCTTT
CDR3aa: CASSLGGGTEAFF

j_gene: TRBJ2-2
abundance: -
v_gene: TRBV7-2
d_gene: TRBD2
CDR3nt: TGTGCCAGCAGCCGGACTAGCGGGGGGTATAACGGGGAGCTGTTTTTT
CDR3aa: CASSRTSGGYNGELFF

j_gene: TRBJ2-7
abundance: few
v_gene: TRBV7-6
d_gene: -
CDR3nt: TGTGCCAGCAGCTTAGCAGGGGGGGCCGAGCAGTACTTC
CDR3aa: CASSLAGGAEQYF

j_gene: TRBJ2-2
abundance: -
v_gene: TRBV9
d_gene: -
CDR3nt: TGTGCCAGCAGCGTAGATACAGGGAAAAACACCGGGGAGCTGTTTTTT
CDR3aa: CASSVDTGKNTGELFF

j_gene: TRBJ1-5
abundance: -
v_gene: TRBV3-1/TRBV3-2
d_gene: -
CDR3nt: TGTGCCAGCAGCCAAGATCGAAGGGGGGGTCAGCCCCAGCATTTT
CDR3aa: CASSQDRRGGQPQHF

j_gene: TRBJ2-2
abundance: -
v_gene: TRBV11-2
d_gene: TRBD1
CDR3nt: TGTGCCAGCAGCCAACAGGGGGCGAACACCGGGGAGCTGTTTTTT
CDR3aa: CASSQQGANTGELFF

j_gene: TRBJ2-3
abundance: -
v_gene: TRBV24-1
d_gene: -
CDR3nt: TGTGCCACCAGTGATTTCTACCTAGATACGCAGTATTTT
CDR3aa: CATSDFYLDTQYF

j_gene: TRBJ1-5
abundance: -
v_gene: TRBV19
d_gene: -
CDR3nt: TGTGCCAGTAGTATTAATATCTACCAGCCCCAGCATTTT
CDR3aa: CASSINIYQPQHF

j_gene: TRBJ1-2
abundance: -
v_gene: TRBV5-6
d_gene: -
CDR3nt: TGTGCCAGCAGCTTGTCGCCGGGGGGCGATGCCTATGGCTACACCTTC
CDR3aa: CASSLSPGGDAYGYTF

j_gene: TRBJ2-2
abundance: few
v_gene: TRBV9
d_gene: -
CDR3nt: TGTGCCAGCAGCGCGGGAATCGGGGAGCTGTTTTTT
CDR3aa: CASSAGIGELFF

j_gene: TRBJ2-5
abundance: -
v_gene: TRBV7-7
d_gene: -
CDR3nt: TGTGCTAGCAGCTTGAGTAACGGGGTAAAGGGAGAGACCCAGTACTTC
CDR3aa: CASSLSNGVKGETQYF

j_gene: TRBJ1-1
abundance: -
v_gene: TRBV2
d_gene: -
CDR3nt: TGTGCCAGCAGTGGCGAGGTGGCCACTGAAGCTTTCTTT
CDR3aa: CASSGEVATEAFF

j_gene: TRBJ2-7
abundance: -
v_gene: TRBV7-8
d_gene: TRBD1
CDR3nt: TGTGCCAGCAGCCTCCGGGACAGGGGTGCGTACGAGCAGTACTTC
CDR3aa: CASSLRDRGAYEQYF

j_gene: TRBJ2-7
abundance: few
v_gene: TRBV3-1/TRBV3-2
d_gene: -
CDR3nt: TGTGCCAGCAGCGCCTCGGCCGCAGGTAAGCACGAGCAGTACTTC
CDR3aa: CASSASAAGKHEQYF

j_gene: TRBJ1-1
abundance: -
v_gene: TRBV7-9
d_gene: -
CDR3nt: TGTGCCAGCAGCTTAGTGACCACTGAAGCTTTCTTT
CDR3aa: CASSLVTTEAFF

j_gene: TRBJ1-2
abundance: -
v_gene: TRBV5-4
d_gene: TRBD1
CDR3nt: TGTGCCAGCAGCAAGACCGCGGGACAGGCGGGATATGGCTACACCTTC
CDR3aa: CASSKTAGQAGYGYTF

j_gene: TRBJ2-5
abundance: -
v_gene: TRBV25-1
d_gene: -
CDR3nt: TGTGCCAGCAGTGATGACAGAATCCAAGAGACCCAGTACTTC
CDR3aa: CASSDDRIQETQYF

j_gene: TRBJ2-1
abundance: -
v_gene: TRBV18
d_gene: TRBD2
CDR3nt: TGTGCCAGCTCACCCTTTGCGGGGGAAAATAATGAGCAGTTCTTC
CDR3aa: CASSPFAGENNEQFF

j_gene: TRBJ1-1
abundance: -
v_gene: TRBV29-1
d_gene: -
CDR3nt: TGCAGCGTTGTTGAAAGGCTCAGGGGCACTGAAGCTTTCTTT
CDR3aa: CSVVERLRGTEAFF

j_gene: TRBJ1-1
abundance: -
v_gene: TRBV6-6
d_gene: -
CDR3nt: TGTGCCAGCAGTTACAGGAACACTGAAGCTTTCTTT
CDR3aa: CASSYRNTEAFF

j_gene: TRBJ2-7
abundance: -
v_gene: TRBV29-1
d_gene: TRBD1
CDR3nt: TGCAGCGTGGACAGGGACTACGAGCAGTACTTC
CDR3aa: CSVDRDYEQYF

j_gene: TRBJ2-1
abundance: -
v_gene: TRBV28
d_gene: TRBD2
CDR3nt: TGTGCCAGCATTGCGGGGGTGGGTGAGCAGTTCTTC
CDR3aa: CASIAGVGEQFF

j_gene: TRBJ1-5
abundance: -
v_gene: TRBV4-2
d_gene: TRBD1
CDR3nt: TGTGCCAGCAGCCAAGGGGGGGACAGCTACAATCAGCCCCAGCATTTT
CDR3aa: CASSQGGDSYNQPQHF

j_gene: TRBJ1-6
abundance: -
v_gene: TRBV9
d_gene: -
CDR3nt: TGTGCCAGCAGCGCCCGCCGGGGGGGCGGGGATTCACCCCTCCACTTT
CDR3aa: CASSARRGGGDSPLHF

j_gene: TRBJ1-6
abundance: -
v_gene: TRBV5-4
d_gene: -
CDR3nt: TGTGCCAGCAGCGTGCAGACAGCTAAGAATTCACCCCTCCACTTT
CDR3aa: CASSVQTAKNSPLHF

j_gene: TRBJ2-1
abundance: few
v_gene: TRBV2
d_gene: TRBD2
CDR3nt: TGTGCCAGCAGTGACGCGGGACTAGCGGGGCTCGGCGAGCAGTTCTTC
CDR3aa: CASSDAGLAGLGEQFF

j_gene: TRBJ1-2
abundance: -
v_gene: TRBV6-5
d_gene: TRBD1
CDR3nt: TGTGCCAGCAAGATGGGACAGTTCGACACCTTC
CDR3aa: CASKMGQFDTF

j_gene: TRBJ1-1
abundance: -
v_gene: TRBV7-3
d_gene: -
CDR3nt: TGTGCCAGCAGCTTGCAGACTGGGGAGGAAGCTTTCTTT
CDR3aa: CASSLQTGEEAFF

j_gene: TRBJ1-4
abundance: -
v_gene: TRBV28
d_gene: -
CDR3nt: TGTGCCAGCAGGGAAAAAGAAAAACTGTTTTTT
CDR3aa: CASREKEKLFF

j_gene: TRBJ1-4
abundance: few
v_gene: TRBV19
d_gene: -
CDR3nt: TGTGCCAGCCAGGGGTTGCGTGAAAAACTGTTTTTT
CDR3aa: CASQGLREKLFF

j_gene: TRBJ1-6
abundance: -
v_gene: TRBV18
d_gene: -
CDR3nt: TGTGCCAGCTCACCAAACTATAATTCACCCCTCCACTTT
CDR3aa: CASSPNYNSPLHF

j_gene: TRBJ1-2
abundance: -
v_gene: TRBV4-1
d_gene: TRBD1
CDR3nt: TGCGCCAGCAGCCAAGACCTATGGACGGCAGGGGGTAACTATGGCTACACCTTC
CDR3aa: CASSQDLWTAGGNYGYTF

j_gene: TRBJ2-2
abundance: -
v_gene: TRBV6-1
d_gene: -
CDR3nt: TGTGCCAGCAGTGAGGTCCCAGGGGGGGAGCTGTTTTTT
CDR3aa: CASSEVPGGELFF

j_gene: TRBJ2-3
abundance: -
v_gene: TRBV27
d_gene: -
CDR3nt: TGTGCCAGCAGTTTGGGCAGGGGTGTCCCAGATACGCAGTATTTT
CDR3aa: CASSLGRGVPDTQYF

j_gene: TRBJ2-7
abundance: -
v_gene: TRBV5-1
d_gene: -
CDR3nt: TGCGCCAGCAGCTTGGCGACCTCCTACGAGCAGTACTTC
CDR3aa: CASSLATSYEQYF